These 4 T cell receptor beta chains originate from one sample sequenced in a study of response to subunit inactivated influenza vaccine. MiXCR, run by TCRdb on the RT-PCR reads, gives a single entry per CDR3 protein. Among around 490,000 distinct CDR3 sequences listed, approximately 7.6% were seen once. Sequences were derived from PBMCs from blood, sampled around 25 months after vaccination. The receptors derive from a man aged 50 to 75 who received an inactivated influenza vaccine.

This rearrangement joins TRBV18 to TRBJ2-5; D gene unclear. The germline V and J ends were trimmed by 2 bases and 3 bases, with 13 bases remaining between them. Per germline, CDR1 KGHSH and CDR2 LQKENI. This CDR3 has 15 residues. CDR3 sequence: CASSPSFGIEETQYF. The CDR3 DNA reads as TGTGCCAGCTCACCATCCTTTGGAATTGAAGAGACCCAGTACTTC.

This chain links TRBV4-3 with TRBJ2-4; D not resolved. Between the trimmed V and J ends, which lost 0 bases and 4 bases, there was a span of 10 bases. The CDR3 extends over 15 amino acids. Germline CDR1 LGHNA, CDR2 YSLEER. CDR3 sequence: CASSQDWVAKNIQYF. CDR3 nucleotides: TGCGCCAGCAGCCAAGATTGGGTTGCGAAAAACATTCAGTACTTC.

This clonotype has only a few counts. This chain links TRBV28 with TRBJ2-7; D not resolved. CDR3 length: 15 amino acids. The V and J ends lost 2 bases and 0 bases respectively, with 11 bases between them. Germline V gene data show CDR1 as MDHEN and CDR2 as SYDVKM. The CDR3 DNA sequence: TGTGCCAGCAGTTTAGCCAGAACTTTCTCCTACGAGCAGTACTTC. It is translated as CASSLARTFSYEQYF.

This rearrangement joins TRBV7-6 to TRBJ2-2; 10 bases map to TRBD2. The CDR3 is 15 residues long. After removal of 3 bases from V and 7 bases from J, the junction contained 5 bases not matched to a gene. From germline, CDR1 is SGHVS and CDR2 FNYEAQ. In DNA, the CDR3 is TGTGCCAGCAGCTTGAGCGGGAGGGGTCACGGGGAGCTGTTTTTT. Translating gives CASSLSGRGHGELFF. Complete variable domain (other parts from reference TRBV7-6 and TRBJ2-2): GAGVSQSPRYKVTKRGQDVALRCDPISGHVSLYWYRQALGQGPEFLTYFNYEAQQDKSGLPNDRFSAERPEGSISTLTIQRTEQRDSAMYRCASSLSGRGHGELFFGEGSRLTVL.